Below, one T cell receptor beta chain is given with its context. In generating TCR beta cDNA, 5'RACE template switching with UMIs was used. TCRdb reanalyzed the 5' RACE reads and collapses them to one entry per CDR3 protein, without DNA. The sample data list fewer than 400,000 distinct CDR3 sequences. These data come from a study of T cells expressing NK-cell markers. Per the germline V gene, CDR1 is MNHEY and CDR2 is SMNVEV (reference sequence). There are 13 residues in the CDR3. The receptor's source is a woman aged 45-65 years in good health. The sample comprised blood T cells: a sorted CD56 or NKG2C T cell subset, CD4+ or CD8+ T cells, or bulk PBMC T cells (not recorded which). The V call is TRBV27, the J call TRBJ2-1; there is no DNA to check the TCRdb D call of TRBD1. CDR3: CASSPGVRNEQFF.